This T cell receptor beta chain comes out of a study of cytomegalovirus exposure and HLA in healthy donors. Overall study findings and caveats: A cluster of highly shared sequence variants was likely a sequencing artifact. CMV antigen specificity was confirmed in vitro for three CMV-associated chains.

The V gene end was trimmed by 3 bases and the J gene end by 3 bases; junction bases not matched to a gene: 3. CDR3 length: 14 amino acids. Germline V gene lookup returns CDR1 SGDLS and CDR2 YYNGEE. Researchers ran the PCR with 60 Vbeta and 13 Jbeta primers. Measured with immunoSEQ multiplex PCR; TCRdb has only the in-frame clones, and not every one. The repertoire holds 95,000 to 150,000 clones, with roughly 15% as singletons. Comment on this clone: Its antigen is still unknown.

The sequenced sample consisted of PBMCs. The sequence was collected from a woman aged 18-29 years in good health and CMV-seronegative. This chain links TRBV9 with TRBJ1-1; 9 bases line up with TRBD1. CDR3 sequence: CASSGDRADTEAFF. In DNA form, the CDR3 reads TGTGCCAGCAGCGGGGACAGGGCGGACACTGAAGCTTTCTTT.